This TCR beta chain was documented in a study of Ad26.COV2.S vaccination and SARS-CoV-2 variants. Noted treatment: 15 to 20 received Ad26.COV2.S at low or high dose, single or two shots; a few received placebo; per-sample allocation not given. Sampling was done on day 63 after the first vaccine or placebo injection. Vaccination used an Ad26 vector expressing Wuhan-strain SARS-CoV-2 spike. Data came from immunoSEQ multiplex PCR; TCRdb stores just in-frame clones and leaves some out. The sample shows 350,000 to 600,000 clones, about 88% of them seen only once. Regarding this clone: Its antigen remains unknown.

Study outcomes and limitations: Breadth, reportedly substantial, characterized the spike-specific CD8+ and CD4+ T cell responses after vaccination. Possible underestimation of total T cell responses by the TCR breadth and depth analyses was noted.

The sequencing used peripheral blood, collected in a trial of Ad26.COV2.S vaccine versus placebo. The clonotype was recovered from a person between 18 and 60 years old who received the Ad26.COV2.S COVID-19 vaccine or a placebo.

The chain's CDR3 is CASSPTDRAYGYTF. DNA for the CDR3: TGTGCCAGTAGTCCGACGGACAGGGCCTATGGCTACACCTTC. This chain uses TRBV19 with TRBJ1-2, with 8 nucleotides matching TRBD1. V lost 5 bases, J lost 4 bases, and 6 bases stayed unmatched. Germline V gives CDR1 LNHDA, CDR2 SQIVND (reference sequence). There are 14 residues in the CDR3. The whole variable domain, filled in from reference TRBV19 and TRBJ1-2, reads DGGITQSPKYLFRKEGQNVTLSCEQNLNHDAMYWYRQDPGQGLRLIYYSQIVNDFQKGDIAEGYSVSREKKESFPLTVTSAQKNPTAFYLCASSPTDRAYGYTFGSGTRLTVV.